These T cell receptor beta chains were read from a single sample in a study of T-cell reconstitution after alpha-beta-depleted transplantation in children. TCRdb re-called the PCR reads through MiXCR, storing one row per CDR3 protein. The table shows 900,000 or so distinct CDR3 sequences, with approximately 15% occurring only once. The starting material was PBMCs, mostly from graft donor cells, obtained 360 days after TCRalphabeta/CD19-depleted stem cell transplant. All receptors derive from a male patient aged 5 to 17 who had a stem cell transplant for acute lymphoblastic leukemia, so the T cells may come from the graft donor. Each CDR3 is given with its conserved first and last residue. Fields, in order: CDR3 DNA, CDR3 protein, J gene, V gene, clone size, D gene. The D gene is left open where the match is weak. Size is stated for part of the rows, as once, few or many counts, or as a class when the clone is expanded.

CDR3 DNA: TGTGCCAGCAGTTCGTGGCAGGCTGAGACCGGGGAGCTGTTTTTT; CDR3 protein: CASSSWQAETGELFF; J gene: TRBJ2-2; V gene: TRBV11-1; clone size: NA; D gene: NA
CDR3 DNA: TGTGCCAGCAGCTGGGGGTCAGGCCCTGGCTACGAGCAGTACTTC; CDR3 protein: CASSWGSGPGYEQYF; J gene: TRBJ2-7; V gene: TRBV5-6; clone size: few; D gene: NA
CDR3 DNA: TGTGCCATCAGCGACCACCCGACGTTAGCGGGACCCCCTCTTTACGAGCAGTACTTC; CDR3 protein: CAISDHPTLAGPPLYEQYF; J gene: TRBJ2-7; V gene: TRBV10-3; clone size: few; D gene: TRBD2
CDR3 DNA: TGCGCCAGCAGCCAAGATGATCGCCCCACGGAGACCCAGTACTTC; CDR3 protein: CASSQDDRPTETQYF; J gene: TRBJ2-5; V gene: TRBV4-1; clone size: NA; D gene: NA
CDR3 DNA: TGTGCCAGCAGTCCCTTCTCTGGGGCCAACGTCCTGACTTTC; CDR3 protein: CASSPFSGANVLTF; J gene: TRBJ2-6; V gene: TRBV7-6; clone size: few; D gene: NA
CDR3 DNA: TGTGCCAGCAGCCCGTGGACAGGGGGAATCTACGAGCAGTACTTC; CDR3 protein: CASSPWTGGIYEQYF; J gene: TRBJ2-7; V gene: TRBV11-1; clone size: NA; D gene: TRBD1
CDR3 DNA: TGTGCCAGCAGCAAAGGAGCGGTTACGCAAGAGACCCAGTACTTC; CDR3 protein: CASSKGAVTQETQYF; J gene: TRBJ2-5; V gene: TRBV21-1; clone size: few; D gene: NA
CDR3 DNA: TGTGCCAGCAGCCACGGACTAGCGGGGGGGCTAGTGGCCACCGGGGAGCTGTTTTTT; CDR3 protein: CASSHGLAGGLVATGELFF; J gene: TRBJ2-2; V gene: TRBV11-2; clone size: few; D gene: TRBD2
CDR3 DNA: TGCGCCAGCAGCTTCGGAAGTCCACCCTACGAGCAGTACTTC; CDR3 protein: CASSFGSPPYEQYF; J gene: TRBJ2-7; V gene: TRBV5-1; clone size: few; D gene: NA
CDR3 DNA: TGTGCCAGCAGCTACCCCCGGGGACAGCTAGATTCGAGCTCCTACGAGCAGTACTTC; CDR3 protein: CASSYPRGQLDSSSYEQYF; J gene: TRBJ2-7; V gene: TRBV11-2; clone size: NA; D gene: TRBD1
CDR3 DNA: TGTGCCAGTAGTAAAGGGGACAGGGCCTACGAGCAGTACTTC; CDR3 protein: CASSKGDRAYEQYF; J gene: TRBJ2-7; V gene: TRBV19; clone size: NA; D gene: TRBD1
CDR3 DNA: TGCAGTGCCCCGAGGGTAGCGCCGAGCACAGATACGCAGTATTTT; CDR3 protein: CSAPRVAPSTDTQYF; J gene: TRBJ2-3; V gene: TRBV20-1; clone size: NA; D gene: NA
CDR3 DNA: TGTGCCAGCAGCGTAGGTCAATGGGGGAGCAATGAGCAGTTCTTC; CDR3 protein: CASSVGQWGSNEQFF; J gene: TRBJ2-1; V gene: TRBV9; clone size: NA; D gene: NA
CDR3 DNA: TGTGCCAGCAGCTTAACCCCAGGGGTCCTCTTACCGAACACCGGGGAGCTGTTTTTT; CDR3 protein: CASSLTPGVLLPNTGELFF; J gene: TRBJ2-2; V gene: TRBV7-3; clone size: many; D gene: NA
CDR3 DNA: TGCGCCAGCAGCCCCCGGACAGGGTGGTCCAATCAGCCCCAGCATTTT; CDR3 protein: CASSPRTGWSNQPQHF; J gene: TRBJ1-5; V gene: TRBV4-1; clone size: NA; D gene: TRBD1
CDR3 DNA: TGTGCCAGCAGCCAAGGACCCCAGTCGGGGCAGTACTTC; CDR3 protein: CASSQGPQSGQYF; J gene: TRBJ2-7; V gene: TRBV3-1; clone size: once; D gene: NA
CDR3 DNA: TGTGCCAGCAGGGAAGACAGGGGAGGTACTGAAGCTTTCTTT; CDR3 protein: CASREDRGGTEAFF; J gene: TRBJ1-1; V gene: TRBV6-1; clone size: few; D gene: TRBD1
CDR3 DNA: TGTGCCAGCAGCCAAGATCGAGGGGTCTCTAATGAAAAACTGTTTTTT; CDR3 protein: CASSQDRGVSNEKLFF; J gene: TRBJ1-4; V gene: TRBV14; clone size: NA; D gene: NA
CDR3 DNA: TGCATGCCGGTCCAGGTTAACTATGGCTACACCTTC; CDR3 protein: CMPVQVNYGYTF; J gene: TRBJ1-2; V gene: TRBV20-1; clone size: many; D gene: NA
CDR3 DNA: TGTGCCAGCAGCGATTCTCAGGCTAGCGGATCCTACGAGCAGTACTTC; CDR3 protein: CASSDSQASGSYEQYF; J gene: TRBJ2-7; V gene: TRBV7-9; clone size: NA; D gene: TRBD2
CDR3 DNA: TGTGCCATCAGTGAAGGAGCGGGAGGGAAGGGCGAGCAGTACTTC; CDR3 protein: CAISEGAGGKGEQYF; J gene: TRBJ2-7; V gene: TRBV10-3; clone size: few; D gene: TRBD2
CDR3 DNA: TGTGCCACCAGCAGAGACCGGGGAGTAGGGACCCAGTACTTC; CDR3 protein: CATSRDRGVGTQYF; J gene: TRBJ2-5; V gene: TRBV15; clone size: few; D gene: NA